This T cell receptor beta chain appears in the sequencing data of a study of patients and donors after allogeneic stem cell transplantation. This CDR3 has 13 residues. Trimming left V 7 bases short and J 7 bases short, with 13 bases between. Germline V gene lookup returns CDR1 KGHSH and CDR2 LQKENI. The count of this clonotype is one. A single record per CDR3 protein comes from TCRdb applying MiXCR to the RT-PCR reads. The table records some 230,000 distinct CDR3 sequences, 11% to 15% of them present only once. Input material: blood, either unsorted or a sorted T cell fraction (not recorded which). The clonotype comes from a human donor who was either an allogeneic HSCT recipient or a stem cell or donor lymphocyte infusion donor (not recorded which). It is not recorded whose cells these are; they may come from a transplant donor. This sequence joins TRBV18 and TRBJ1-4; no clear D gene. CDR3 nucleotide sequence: TGTGCCAGCTTAAACTCCCACAGTGAAAAACTGTTTTTT. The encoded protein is CASLNSHSEKLFF.